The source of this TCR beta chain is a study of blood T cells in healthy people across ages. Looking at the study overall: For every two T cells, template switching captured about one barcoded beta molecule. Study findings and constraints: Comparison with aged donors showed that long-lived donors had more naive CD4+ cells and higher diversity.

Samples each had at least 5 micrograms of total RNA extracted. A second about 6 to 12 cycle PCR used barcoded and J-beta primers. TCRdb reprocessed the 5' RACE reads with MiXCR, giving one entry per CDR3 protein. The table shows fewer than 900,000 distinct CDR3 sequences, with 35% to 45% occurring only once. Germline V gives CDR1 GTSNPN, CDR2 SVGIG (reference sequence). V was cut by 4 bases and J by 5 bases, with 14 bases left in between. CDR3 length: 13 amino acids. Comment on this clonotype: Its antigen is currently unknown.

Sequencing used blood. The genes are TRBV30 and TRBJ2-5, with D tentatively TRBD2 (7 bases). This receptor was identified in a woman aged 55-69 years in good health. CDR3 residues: CAWMCGGAETQYF. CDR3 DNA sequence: TGTGCCTGGATGTGCGGGGGCGCGGAGACCCAGTACTTC.